This entry concerns a single TCR beta chain. The antigen remains unidentified. Generated by immunoSEQ multiplex PCR, the TCRdb table keeps only in-frame clones and is missing some. The sample shows fewer than 25,000 clones, 75% to 90% of them seen only once. The CDR3 consists of 14 residues. The V end lost 4 bases, the J end lost 0 bases, and 8 bases lay between the germline ends. CDR1 and CDR2 from the germline V gene are SGDLS and YYNGEE. Prior autoimmune disease or systemic immunosuppression barred patients. This entry belongs to a study of OX40 agonist ivuxolimab in advanced cancers. The wider study: An anti-OX40 (CD134) antibody with agonistic activity, ivuxolimab, was administered to patients.

Study conclusions and caveats: Clonal expansion in partial responders at 0.1-3.0 mg/kg ranked among the lowest.

This receptor was taken from an adult with an advanced solid tumor such as melanoma, head and neck, liver or kidney cancer. The gene calls are TRBV9 and TRBJ2-1; D not certain. Source: CD4+ or CD8+ T cells sorted from blood, taken in a trial of the OX40 agonist ivuxolimab. CDR3 sequence reads: CASSSPSSYNEQFF. The DNA of the CDR3 is TGTGCCAGCAGCAGTCCCAGCTCCTACAATGAGCAGTTCTTC.